Only one count was recorded for the clone carrying this TCR beta chain. Its antigen is not identified. These data originate in a study of CD8+ T cells in alopecia areata. Overall study results and limits: Besides other cells, scalp samples also yield sequences of resident alphabeta T cells from normal skin.

cDNA serving as the sequencing template came from extracted, reverse transcribed RNA. Repertoires were generated with immunoSEQ multiplex PCR, while TCRdb's copy carries only in-frame clones and drops some. The sample has over 100,000 clones; roughly 50% are singletons. V was trimmed by 7 bases and J by 6 bases, leaving 15 bases between them. The germline V gene has CDR1 PRHDT and CDR2 FYEKMQ (reference sequence). This CDR3 has 13 amino acids. This sequence originates from a human donor with alopecia areata. Material: CD8+ T cells sorted from blood, obtained at week 0. The rearrangement links TRBV13 to TRBJ1-1; D is undetermined. CDR3 amino acids: CASKNQEGAEAFF. CDR3 coding DNA: TGTGCCAGCAAGAACCAGGAAGGAGCTGAAGCTTTCTTT. Full variable domain (rest looked up from reference TRBV13 and TRBJ1-1): AAGVIQSPRHLIKEKRETATLKCYPIPRHDTVYWYQQGPGQDPQFLISFYEKMQSDKGSIPDRFSAQQFSDYHSELNMSSLELGDSALYFCASKNQEGAEAFFGQGTRLTVV.